The 18 T cell receptor beta chains presented below share a single source sample, sequenced in a study of cytomegalovirus exposure and HLA in healthy donors. Amplification used 60 Vbeta primers and 13 Jbeta primers. Generated by immunoSEQ multiplex PCR, the TCRdb table keeps only in-frame clones and is missing some. Of about 180,000 clones in the sample, about two thirds were seen once. The sample consisted of PBMCs. The receptors stem from a human donor in good health.

The chain couples TRBV12-5 to TRBJ2-5; 7 positions match TRBD2. Germline lookup yields CDR1 LGHNT and CDR2 FRNRAP. J lost 5 bases, V lost 9 bases, and 6 bases had no gene match. This CDR3 spans 12 amino acids. The CDR3 protein is CASWGGSETQYF. The CDR3 bases are TGTGCTAGCTGGGGGGGTAGTGAGACCCAGTACTTC.

The CDR3 spells CASSQLAGVSYEQYF. The CDR3 DNA reads TGCGCCAGCAGCCAACTAGCGGGGGTATCCTACGAGCAGTACTTC. The chain combines TRBV4-1 with TRBJ2-7, with 10 positions matching TRBD2. Germline CDR1 and CDR2: MGHRA and YSYEKL. J was trimmed by 1 base and V by 2 bases; bases with no gene match: 2. The length of the CDR3 is 15 residues.

The chain employs TRBV7-9 and TRBJ1-2; D remains unclear. V was shortened by 3 bases and J by 4 bases, with 9 bases between the two germline ends. The CDR3 loop spans 13 amino acids. Germline V gene data show CDR1 as SEHNR and CDR2 as FQNEAQ (reference sequence). The CDR3 is CASSFGRSYGYTF. CDR3 nucleotide sequence: TGTGCCAGCAGCTTTGGCAGGTCCTATGGCTACACCTTC.

The rearrangement joins TRBV5-6 to TRBJ2-7; perhaps TRBD1 as D (6 bases). This CDR3 has 14 residues. CDR1 and CDR2 from the germline V gene are SGHDT and YYEEEE. The V and J ends lost 3 bases and 2 bases respectively, with 12 bases between them. The CDR3 nucleotides read TGTGCCAGCAGCTCGAGACAGGTAACCTACGAGCAGTACTTC. This codes for CASSSRQVTYEQYF. The full variable domain, rest sourced from reference TRBV5-6 and TRBJ2-7, is DAGVTQSPTHLIKTRGQQVTLRCSPKSGHDTVSWYQQALGQGPQFIFQYYEEEERQRGNFPDRFSGHQFPNYSSELNVNALLLGDSALYLCASSSRQVTYEQYFGPGTRLTVT.

The chain uses TRBV7-2 and TRBJ1-2; the D is unclear. V lost 5 bases and J lost 5, with 9 bases in between. Germline V lookup: CDR1 SGHTA, CDR2 FQGNSA. The CDR3 has 12 amino acids. CDR3 amino acids: CASSEGEYGYTF. In nucleotides, the CDR3 is TGTGCCAGCAGCGAGGGAGAGTATGGCTACACCTTC. The variable domain in full, with the rest retrieved from reference TRBV7-2 and TRBJ1-2, is GAGVSQSPSNKVTEKGKDVELRCDPISGHTALYWYRQSLGQGLEFLIYFQGNSAPDKSGLPSDRFSAERTGGSVSTLTIQRTQQEDSAVYLCASSEGEYGYTFGSGTRLTVV.

Here the CDR3 reads CASSLLGLRETQYF. The CDR3 DNA follows: TGTGCCAGCAGCTTACTAGGTTTGCGAGAGACCCAGTACTTC. The rearrangement links TRBV7-2 to TRBJ2-5; D not certain. V shed 2 bases and J shed 4 bases, with 11 bases lying between them. CDR1 is SGHTA, CDR2 FQGNSA, per germline. The CDR3 has 14 amino acids.

This clone was seen only once. The chain uses TRBV5-1 and TRBJ2-2; 9 bases match TRBD1. Trimming at V came to 1 base and at J to 3 bases, leaving 7 bases not matched to a gene. There are 17 residues in the CDR3. Germline lookup yields CDR1 SGHRS and CDR2 YFSETQ. The CDR3 DNA sequence: TGCGCCAGCAGCTTGTATGGGGGACAGGGCGACACCGGGGAGCTGTTTTTT. It specifies CASSLYGGQGDTGELFF. The whole variable domain, filled in from reference TRBV5-1 and TRBJ2-2, reads KAGVTQTPRYLIKTRGQQVTLSCSPISGHRSVSWYQQTPGQGLQFLFEYFSETQRNKGNFPGRFSGRQFSNSRSEMNVSTLELGDSALYLCASSLYGGQGDTGELFFGEGSRLTVL.

The chain couples TRBV18 to TRBJ2-7; 8 positions match TRBD1. This CDR3 is built from 15 residues. The germline V gene has CDR1 KGHSH and CDR2 LQKENI. Trimming removed 6 bases from V and 6 bases from J; junction bases left unmatched: 13. CDR3 region: CASSPNSRGQGEQYF. The CDR3 region has the DNA TGTGCCAGCTCCCCTAATTCCAGGGGGCAAGGCGAGCAGTACTTC.

The V call is TRBV5-8, the J call TRBJ2-1; 9 positions agree with TRBD2. CDR1 and CDR2 (germline): SGHTS, YDEGEE. The CDR3 totals 15 residues. J gave up 5 bases and V 3 bases, and 6 bases lay outside the gene matches. Here the CDR3 reads CASSSRAGGDNEQFF. CDR3 nucleotide sequence: TGTGCCAGCAGCTCGAGAGCGGGGGGAGACAATGAGCAGTTCTTC.

This clone appeared a few times. The CDR3 sequence is CAISENSGTGDSPLHF. CDR3 nucleotide sequence: TGTGCCATCAGTGAGAACTCCGGGACAGGTGATTCACCCCTCCACTTT. This chain links TRBV10-3 with TRBJ1-6; 8 bases agree with TRBD1. Germline values: CDR1 ENHRY, CDR2 SYGVKD. The CDR3 totals 16 residues. V lost 2 bases and J lost 8; bases outside the gene matches: 8.

This chain joins TRBV7-8 and TRBJ2-1; D perhaps matches TRBD2 (6 bases). This CDR3 has 11 residues. CDR1 and CDR2 from the germline V gene are SGHVS and FQNEAQ. Trimming cost V 5 bases and J 12 bases, with 11 bases left between them. Written as DNA, the CDR3 is TGTGCCAGCAGCGCCCGGGACTTGCAGTTCTTC. It codes for CASSARDLQFF.

This clone was found a few times. V gene TRBV7-9 combines with J gene TRBJ1-1; TRBD1 matches 10 bases. The V gene end was trimmed by 4 bases and the J gene end by 4 bases; junction bases not matched to a gene: 6. The germline gives CDR1 SEHNR, CDR2 FQNEAQ (reference sequence). This CDR3 is built from 15 residues. CDR3 sequence (DNA): TGTGCCAGCAGCTCCCCCGGGACAGGGGTCACTGAAGCTTTCTTT. As protein: CASSSPGTGVTEAFF. Combining the CDR3 with reference TRBV7-9 and TRBJ1-1 gives the whole variable domain DTGVSQNPRHKITKRGQNVTFRCDPISEHNRLYWYRQTLGQGPEFLTYFQNEAQLEKSRLLSDRFSAERPKGSFSTLEIQRTEQGDSAMYLCASSSPGTGVTEAFFGQGTRLTVV.

The chain recombines TRBV27 with TRBJ1-1, with D perhaps matching TRBD1 (5 bases). The ends were cut back, 0 bases at V and 5 bases at J, with 13 bases in the middle. CDR1 is MNHEY and CDR2 is SMNVEV in the germline V gene (reference sequence). The CDR3 is 15 residues long. CDR3 coding DNA: TGTGCCAGCAGTTTATCCCAGGGAGGGCATACTGAAGCTTTCTTT. Its protein product is CASSLSQGGHTEAFF.

This clone was seen just once. The chain employs TRBV19 and TRBJ2-7; perhaps TRBD2 as D (6 bases). The germline CDR1 and CDR2 sequences are LNHDA and SQIVND (reference sequence). Trimming stripped 2 bases from V and 4 bases from J, with 18 bases between. The CDR3 has 16 amino acids. Here the CDR3 reads CASSISGGAGRYEQYF. The CDR3 DNA is TGTGCCAGTAGTATATCAGGCGGGGCAGGGCGGTACGAGCAGTACTTC.

The chain employs TRBV30 and TRBJ1-2; 8 positions match TRBD1. V dropped 4 bases and J dropped 4; count of bases not matched to a gene: 5. CDR1 GTSNPN and CDR2 SVGIG come from the germline V gene (reference sequence). The CDR3 loop spans 13 amino acids. The CDR3 nucleotides are TGTGCCTGGACCCAGGGGGCTGTCTATGGCTACACCTTC. Translated: CAWTQGAVYGYTF.

The chain is built from TRBV7-2 and TRBJ2-1, with 7 bases matching TRBD2. Germline V gene lookup returns CDR1 SGHTA and CDR2 FQGNSA. V shed 5 bases and J 1 base; nucleotides not matched to a gene: 5. The CDR3 has 15 residues. CDR3 residues: CASSPWGGSYNEQFF. The CDR3 nucleotides read TGTGCCAGCAGCCCATGGGGGGGGTCCTACAATGAGCAGTTCTTC.

The chain uses TRBV5-5 and TRBJ2-7, with 9 nucleotides matching TRBD1. The germline gives CDR1 SGHKS, CDR2 YYEKEE (reference sequence). J was trimmed by 2 bases and V by 0 bases; bases with no gene match: 0. This CDR3 region has 14 residues. CDR3 nucleotides: TGTGCCAGCAGCTTGGGACAGGGGGCCTACGAGCAGTACTTC. It translates to CASSLGQGAYEQYF.

CDR3 sequence reads: CASSLTGSSYEQYF. The CDR3 region has the DNA TGTGCCAGCAGCTTGACAGGGAGCTCCTACGAGCAGTACTTC. The chain employs TRBV5-8 and TRBJ2-7, with a weak D call TRBD1 (6 bases). V was pared by 1 base and J by 0 bases, with 8 bases between. Looked up from germline, CDR1 is SGHTS and CDR2 is YDEGEE. The CDR3 spans 14 residues.